This T cell receptor (beta chain) was recovered during a study of cytomegalovirus exposure and HLA in healthy donors. Broader study findings: Cytomegalovirus-associated status was assigned to 150 to 200 TCR beta chains.

As regards this clone: Its antigen is still unknown.

It was the roughly 110-subject validation cohort, separate from the approximately 700-subject first cohort, to which the donors belonged. Trimming removed 5 bases from V and 8 bases from J; junction bases left unmatched: 6. Germline V gene data show CDR1 as SGHTS and CDR2 as YDEGEE. This CDR3 has 12 residues. The assay was immunoSEQ multiplex PCR, and TCRdb's table has in-frame clones only and misses some. The table has about 190,000 clones, more than 65% seen once. Sequencing used PBMCs. This clonotype was sampled from a woman between 18 and 29 years old in good health and CMV-seropositive. The chain joins TRBV5-8 to TRBJ1-1; 7 bases map to TRBD1. Written as DNA, the CDR3 is TGTGCCAGCAGACCCCTGACAGGGGAAGCTTTCTTT. Its protein is CASRPLTGEAFF.